These 15 T cell receptor beta chains were sequenced from one sample in a study of CD8+ T cells in alopecia areata. As for treatment: oral pan-JAK inhibitor, 5-10 mg twice daily. Investigators isolated RNA and reverse transcribed it into cDNA to act as the sequencing template. Repertoires were generated with immunoSEQ multiplex PCR, while TCRdb's copy carries only in-frame clones and drops some. The repertoire has 200,000 to 250,000 clones, roughly 66% of them found once; the top ten carry 0.95% to 1.5%. Sequencing was performed on CD4+ T cells sorted from blood, taken around week 42, from a patient treated with tofacitinib. The receptors here all came from a human donor with alopecia areata.

The CDR3 loop reads CASSLGDNDQPQHF. Written as DNA, the CDR3 is TGCGCCAGCAGCTTGGGAGACAACGATCAGCCCCAGCATTTT. The chain joins TRBV5-1 to TRBJ1-5; no definite D call. Germline V gives CDR1 SGHRS, CDR2 YFSETQ. Trimming removed 0 bases at V and 5 bases at J, with 9 bases between. The length of the CDR3 is 14 residues.

V gene TRBV29-1 combines with J gene TRBJ1-2, with 9 bases identical to TRBD1. CDR3 size: 14 residues. Germline trimming cut 4 bases from V and 0 bases from J; bases unmatched to any gene: 3. Germline V gene data show CDR1 as SQVTM and CDR2 as ANQGSEA. The CDR3: CSVGGQGTNYGYTF. As DNA, the CDR3 is TGCAGCGTTGGGGGACAGGGTACTAACTATGGCTACACCTTC.

This clone was counted only a few times. The chain couples TRBV27 to TRBJ1-4, with a weak D call TRBD1 (5 bases). Germline V gene lookup returns CDR1 MNHEY and CDR2 SMNVEV (reference sequence). The length of the CDR3 is 12 residues. Trimming shortened V by 5 bases and J by 10 bases, and 11 bases separated the two germline ends. DNA for the CDR3: TGTGCCAGCAGTCACGGGACGGCAAAACTGTTTTTT. Translating gives CASSHGTAKLFF.

The chain is built from TRBV5-1 and TRBJ2-2, with TRBD1 as a possible D gene (6 bases). Germline CDR1 and CDR2: SGHRS and YFSETQ. The CDR3 length is 16 residues. V lost 4 bases to trimming and J lost 1 base, with 14 bases between them. This chain's CDR3 is CASSEQPGQNTGELFF. CDR3 DNA: TGCGCCAGCAGCGAACAACCGGGACAGAACACCGGGGAGCTGTTTTTT.

The rearrangement joins TRBV23-1 to TRBJ1-1; D is ambiguous. TRBV23-1 is an ORF; its function is uncertain. V was shortened by 7 bases and J by 6 bases, with 15 bases between the two germline ends. The length of the CDR3 is 13 residues. The CDR3 loop reads CASKEKPVPEAFF. The CDR3 bases are TGCGCCAGCAAGGAAAAACCGGTTCCTGAAGCTTTCTTT.

The chain is built from TRBV30 and TRBJ1-1; D perhaps matches TRBD1 (6 bases). V lost 3 bases, J lost 7 bases, and 21 bases lay in between. The CDR3 runs to 15 residues. Germline V gene sequence: CDR1 GTSNPN, CDR2 SVGIG (reference sequence). CDR3 region: CAWRLIGVGHNEAFF. CDR3 in DNA: TGTGCCTGGAGGTTAATAGGAGTGGGACACAATGAAGCTTTCTTT.

The genes are TRBV4-3 and TRBJ2-3; D uncertain. Trimming shortened V by 1 base and J by 0 bases, and 11 bases separated the two germline ends. The CDR3 runs to 16 residues. Germline assignment: CDR1 LGHNA and CDR2 YSLEER. Here the CDR3 reads CASSQVEGISTDTQYF. CDR3 in DNA: TGCGCCAGCAGCCAAGTTGAAGGGATTAGCACAGATACGCAGTATTTT.

The chain recombines TRBV9 with TRBJ1-1; D is undetermined. Germline V CDR1 and CDR2: SGDLS, YYNGEE. The germline V and J ends were trimmed by 4 bases and 7 bases, with 11 bases remaining between them. This CDR3 contains 12 residues. CDR3 sequence: CASSIPDGEAFF. CDR3 DNA: TGTGCCAGCAGCATACCCGACGGTGAAGCTTTCTTT.

The chain joins TRBV29-1 to TRBJ1-2, with 11 nucleotides matching TRBD1. The J segment lost 8 bases and the V segment lost 7 bases, leaving 9 bases of the junction unmatched. CDR1 is SQVTM and CDR2 is ANQGSEA in the germline V gene. The CDR3 totals 13 residues. In nucleotides, the CDR3 is TGCAGCGCGTCCGGGACAGGGGGTTTGGGCTACACCTTC. It translates to CSASGTGGLGYTF.

This clone has more than one count but fewer than ten. This sequence joins TRBV4-1 and TRBJ2-3, with TRBD2 matching 13 bases. Per the germline V gene, CDR1 is MGHRA and CDR2 is YSYEKL. The trim removed 0 bases at V and 4 bases at J, leaving 4 bases unmatched. The CDR3 has 17 amino acids. CDR3 sequence reads: CASSQETSGGFSDTQYF. CDR3 sequence (DNA): TGCGCCAGCAGCCAAGAGACTAGCGGGGGGTTTTCAGATACGCAGTATTTT.

Points on this clone: Other nucleotide sequences in the sample specify the same CDR3. The rearrangement links TRBV5-6 to TRBJ1-1; D call uncertain. Between the trimmed V and J ends, which lost 0 bases and 1 base, there was a span of 4 bases. The CDR3 has 13 residues. Germline V CDR1 and CDR2: SGHDT, YYEEEE. The CDR3 DNA follows: TGTGCCAGCAGCTTGGGAGGGAACACTGAAGCTTTCTTT. This translates into CASSLGGNTEAFF.

The chain recombines TRBV30 with TRBJ2-6; the D gene is possibly TRBD2 (5 bases). V lost 2 bases to trimming and J lost 4 bases, with 9 bases between them. There are 14 residues in the CDR3. CDR1 and CDR2 from the germline V gene are GTSNPN and SVGIG (reference sequence). The CDR3 DNA reads as TGTGCCTGGAGTCCGGGGAACGGGGCCAACGTCCTGACTTTC. Its protein product is CAWSPGNGANVLTF.

The sample holds one count of this clone. The V call is TRBV29-1, the J call TRBJ2-7; 7 bases are shared with TRBD1. CDR3 length equals 16 residues. V was clipped by 7 bases and J by 3 bases; unmatched bases: 18. Germline CDR1 SQVTM, CDR2 ANQGSEA. The CDR3 region is CSADGFRDSKDYEQYF. The DNA of the CDR3 is TGCAGCGCCGACGGGTTCCGGGACAGCAAAGACTACGAGCAGTACTTC.

This clone appeared a few times. This chain links TRBV30 with TRBJ1-1; D ambiguous. This CDR3 region has 13 residues. Germline loops: CDR1 GTSNPN, CDR2 SVGIG (reference sequence). V dropped 0 bases and J dropped 2 bases, with 7 bases sitting between them. The CDR3: CAWSVVSNTEAFF. The CDR3 nucleotides read TGTGCCTGGAGTGTAGTCAGCAACACTGAAGCTTTCTTT. The full variable domain, in which reference TRBV30 and TRBJ1-1 provide the parts outside the CDR3, is SQTIHQWPATLVQPVGSPLSLECTVEGTSNPNLYWYRQAAGRGLQLLFYSVGIGQISSEVPQNLSASRPQDRQFILSSKKLLLSDSGFYLCAWSVVSNTEAFFGQGTRLTVV.

This chain links TRBV4-3 with TRBJ2-3; D not certain. Germline lookup yields CDR1 LGHNA and CDR2 YSLEER. Trimming cost V 0 bases and J 6 bases, with 10 bases left between them. CDR3 length: 14 residues. As DNA, the CDR3 is TGCGCCAGCAGCCAAGAAGGCAGAGTGGATACGCAGTATTTT. Translation: CASSQEGRVDTQYF.